The present entry profiles one TCR beta chain with its context. How the authors handled the data: Amplifying reference gene primers gave estimates of nucleated cell counts. The repertoire was sequenced with immunoSEQ multiplex PCR; TCRdb's copy has only in-frame clones and lacks some. D and trimming were read from the DNA, whereas the V and J calls and clone size are those reported in that table. The profile shows about 100,000 clones, just over 85% of them singletons. The data belong to a study of blood T cell repertoires in COVID-19. For the study at large: The samples span acute and convalescent COVID-19 from the United States, Italy and Spain.

The CDR3 runs to 14 residues. V was shortened by 2 bases and J by 1 base, with 7 bases between the two germline ends. Germline CDR1 and CDR2: SGHNT and YYREEE (reference sequence). Material for sequencing was peripheral blood. This sequence joins TRBV5-4 and TRBJ2-4, with TRBD2 as a possible D gene (5 bases). The sequence derives from a human donor in a cohort sampled during active COVID-19. The CDR3 spells CASSFSSAKNIQYF. CDR3 sequence (DNA): TGTGCCAGCAGCTTCTCTAGCGCCAAAAACATTCAGTACTTC.